The 13 T cell receptor beta chains below all came from one sample that was sequenced in a study of blood T cell repertoires in COVID-19. Profiling relied on immunoSEQ multiplex PCR, and the TCRdb table lists in-frame clones only, not all of them. The sample shows around 250,000 clones, around four fifths of them seen only once. The specimen sequenced was peripheral blood. Every receptor here comes from a woman aged 80 or over with acute or convalescent COVID-19.

This chain joins TRBV23-1 and TRBJ1-5, with D possibly TRBD1 on 5 matching bases. TRBV23-1 is an ORF, with its function uncertain. Trimming cost V 0 bases and J 3 bases, with 9 bases left between them. This CDR3 comprises 15 residues. The CDR3 loop is CASSQSGVDNQPQHF. The CDR3 coding sequence is TGCGCCAGCAGTCAATCAGGGGTAGACAATCAGCCCCAGCATTTT.

The V call is TRBV29-1, the J call TRBJ2-5, with 12 positions matching TRBD2. V dropped 1 base and J dropped 1; count of bases not matched to a gene: 4. Germline CDR1 is SQVTM and CDR2 is ANQGSEA. The CDR3 loop spans 16 amino acids. CDR3 nucleotide sequence: TGCAGCGTTGAAGTCGGACTAGCGGGGTTCCAAGAGACCCAGTACTTC. Its protein is CSVEVGLAGFQETQYF.

In this sample, this clone turned up a few times. This chain uses TRBV29-1 with TRBJ2-3; D possibly corresponds to TRBD2 (6 bases). The germline gives CDR1 SQVTM, CDR2 ANQGSEA. The length of the CDR3 is 14 residues. Trimming cost V 6 bases and J 4 bases, with 17 bases left between them. The CDR3 nucleotides read TGCAGCGTCCGCCTGCGGGGCCGGGCAGATACGCAGTATTTT. It specifies CSVRLRGRADTQYF.

This clone was picked up a small number of times. The chain has TRBV2 and TRBJ2-2; TRBD1 matches 10 bases. There are 15 residues in the CDR3. CDR1 and CDR2 from the germline V gene are SNHLY and FYNNEI. After removal of 7 bases from V and 3 bases from J, the junction contained 5 bases not matched to a gene. This CDR3 is CASNRGQGYTGELFF. The CDR3 bases are TGTGCCAGCAATAGGGGACAGGGGTACACCGGGGAGCTGTTTTTT.

The chain combines TRBV9 with TRBJ2-2; TRBD1 is a possible D gene (6 bases). CDR1 SGDLS and CDR2 YYNGEE come from the germline V gene. With 3 bases removed from V and 4 bases from J, the gap between germline ends came to 10 bases. This CDR3 has 14 residues. For the CDR3, the DNA is TGTGCCAGCAGCGGGACAGATTCCACCGGGGAGCTGTTTTTT. Its protein is CASSGTDSTGELFF. Full variable domain (rest looked up from reference TRBV9 and TRBJ2-2): DSGVTQTPKHLITATGQRVTLRCSPRSGDLSVYWYQQSLDQGLQFLIQYYNGEERAKGNILERFSAQQFPDLHSELNLSSLELGDSALYFCASSGTDSTGELFFGEGSRLTVL.

J is TRBJ2-7 and V is TRBV18; TRBD1 aligns across 7 bases. The junction had 3 bases not matched to a gene; V was cut back by 1 base and J by 9 bases. From germline, CDR1 is KGHSH and CDR2 LQKENI. This CDR3 is 12 amino acids long. CDR3 sequence: CASSPQGAMQYF. CDR3 coding DNA: TGTGCCAGCTCACCACAGGGGGCCATGCAGTACTTC.

This clone showed up just once. This chain connects TRBV28 to TRBJ2-1, with D uncertain. With 3 bases removed from V and 4 bases from J, the gap between germline ends came to 7 bases. The CDR3 spans 13 residues. Germline loops: CDR1 MDHEN, CDR2 SYDVKM. CDR3 residues: CASSFFQYNEQFF. Written as DNA, the CDR3 is TGTGCCAGCAGTTTTTTCCAATACAATGAGCAGTTCTTC.

The CDR3 sequence is CASSPPGHGATKGYF. The CDR3 nucleotides read TGTGCCAGCAGCCCCCCGGGACATGGGGCGACGAAGGGGTACTTC. The chain uses TRBV21-1 and TRBJ2-7; the table gives TRBD1 as D, unverified against the DNA. TRBV21-1 is labeled a pseudogene. The CDR3 has 15 amino acids.

This rearrangement joins TRBV7-2 to TRBJ1-5, with TRBD1 identical over 8 bases. Germline loops: CDR1 SGHTA, CDR2 FQGNSA. Trimming took 5 bases from V and 1 from J; bases not matched to a gene: 4. CDR3 length equals 15 residues. CDR3 nucleotides: TGTGCCAGCAGCCCCCGGACAGGGAGCAATCAGCCCCAGCATTTT. Its protein product is CASSPRTGSNQPQHF.

The chain recombines TRBV7-9 with TRBJ1-1, with TRBD1 matching 8 bases. V lost 5 bases to trimming and J lost 4 bases; unmatched junction nucleotides: 3. Germline V gene data show CDR1 as SEHNR and CDR2 as FQNEAQ (reference sequence). The length of the CDR3 is 13 residues. The CDR3 DNA sequence: TGTGCCAGCAGCATACAGGGGGGCACTGAAGCTTTCTTT. It codes for CASSIQGGTEAFF.

This chain uses TRBV4-1 with TRBJ2-3; possible D gene TRBD2, 6 bases. The CDR3 is 15 residues long. V lost 3 bases to trimming and J lost 3 bases, with 13 bases between them. The germline gives CDR1 MGHRA, CDR2 YSYEKL. As DNA, the CDR3 is TGCGCCAGCAGCCATGGCATCGGAGGGACAGATACGCAGTATTTT. This encodes CASSHGIGGTDTQYF.

This clone was counted a few times. This chain connects TRBV7-3 to TRBJ2-7; tentatively, D is TRBD1 (5 bases). Germline V gene data show CDR1 as SGHTA and CDR2 as FQGTGA. The length of the CDR3 is 15 residues. The ends were cut back, 5 bases at V and 0 bases at J, with 14 bases in the middle. The CDR3, as DNA: TGTGCCAGCAGCCTGACCCCAGGGTCCTCCTACGAGCAGTACTTC. Its protein is CASSLTPGSSYEQYF.

The chain recombines TRBV7-2 with TRBJ1-1; tentatively, D is TRBD1 (6 bases). This CDR3 is built from 15 residues. Trimming removed 1 base from V and 6 bases from J, with 15 bases in between. CDR1 and CDR2 (germline): SGHTA, FQGNSA. CDR3 nucleotides: TGTGCCAGCAGCTTAGTGGCAGGGGAGGGCTCTGAAGCTTTCTTT. This codes for CASSLVAGEGSEAFF.